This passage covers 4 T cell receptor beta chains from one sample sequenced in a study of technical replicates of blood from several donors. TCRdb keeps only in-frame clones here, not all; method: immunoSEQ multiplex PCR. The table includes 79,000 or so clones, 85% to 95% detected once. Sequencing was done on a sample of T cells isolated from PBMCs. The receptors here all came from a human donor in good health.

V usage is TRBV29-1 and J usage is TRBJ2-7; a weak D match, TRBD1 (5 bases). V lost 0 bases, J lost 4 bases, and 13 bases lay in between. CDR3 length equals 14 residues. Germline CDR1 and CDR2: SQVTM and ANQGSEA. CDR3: CSVEDVGEGYEQYF. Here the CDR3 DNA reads TGCAGCGTTGAAGATGTAGGGGAAGGGTACGAGCAGTACTTC.

The CDR3 here is CASSPYEADAYGYTF. In DNA, the CDR3 is TGTGCCAGCTCACCCTACGAGGCAGACGCCTATGGCTACACCTTC. The chain couples TRBV18 to TRBJ1-2; D call uncertain. Germline loops: CDR1 KGHSH, CDR2 LQKENI. The CDR3 is 15 amino acids. The germline V and J ends were trimmed by 3 bases and 4 bases, with 15 bases remaining between them.

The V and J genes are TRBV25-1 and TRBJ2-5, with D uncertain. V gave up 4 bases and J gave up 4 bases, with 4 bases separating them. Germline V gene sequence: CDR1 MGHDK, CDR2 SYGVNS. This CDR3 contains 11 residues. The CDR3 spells CASSVVETQYF. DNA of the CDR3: TGTGCCAGCAGTGTAGTAGAGACCCAGTACTTC.

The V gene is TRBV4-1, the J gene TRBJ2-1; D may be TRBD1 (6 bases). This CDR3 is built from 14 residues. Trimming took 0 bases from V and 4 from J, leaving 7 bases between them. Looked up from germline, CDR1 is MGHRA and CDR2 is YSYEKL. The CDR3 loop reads CASSQETGYNEQFF. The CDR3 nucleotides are TGCGCCAGCAGCCAAGAGACAGGTTACAATGAGCAGTTCTTC.